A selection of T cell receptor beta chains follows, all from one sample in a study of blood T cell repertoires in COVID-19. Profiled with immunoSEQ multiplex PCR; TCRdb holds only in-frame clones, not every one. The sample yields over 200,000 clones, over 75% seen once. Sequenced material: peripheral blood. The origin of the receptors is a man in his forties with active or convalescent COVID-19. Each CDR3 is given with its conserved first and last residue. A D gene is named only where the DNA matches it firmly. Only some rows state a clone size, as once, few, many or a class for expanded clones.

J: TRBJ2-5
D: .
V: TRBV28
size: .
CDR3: CASSFGGYQETQYF
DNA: TGTGCCAGCAGTTTTGGGGGGTACCAAGAGACCCAGTACTTC

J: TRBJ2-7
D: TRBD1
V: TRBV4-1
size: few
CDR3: CASSQVQGTKSREQYF
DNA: TGCGCCAGCAGCCAAGTACAGGGGACGAAATCTCGCGAGCAGTACTTC

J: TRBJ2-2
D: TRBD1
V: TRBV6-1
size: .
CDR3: CASSELGQGPGELFF
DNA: TGTGCCAGCAGTGAATTAGGACAGGGCCCCGGGGAGCTGTTTTTT

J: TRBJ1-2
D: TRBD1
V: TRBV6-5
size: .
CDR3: CASSYSNRGRGGYTF
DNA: TGTGCCAGCAGTTACTCGAACAGGGGTAGAGGCGGCTACACCTTC

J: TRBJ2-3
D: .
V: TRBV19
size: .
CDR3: CASSIATGTDTQYF
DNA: TGTGCCAGTAGTATAGCCACAGGCACAGATACGCAGTATTTT

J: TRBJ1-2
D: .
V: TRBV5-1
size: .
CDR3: CASHLGGTGYYGYTF
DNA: TGCGCCAGCCATCTGGGAGGCACAGGATACTATGGCTACACCTTC

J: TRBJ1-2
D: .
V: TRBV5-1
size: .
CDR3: CASSLDYLKSPNYGYTF
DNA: TGCGCCAGCAGCTTGGATTACCTAAAGTCTCCAAACTATGGCTACACCTTC

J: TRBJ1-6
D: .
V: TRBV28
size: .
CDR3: CASSSAQGLGSPLHF
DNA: TGTGCCAGCAGTTCGGCTCAGGGATTAGGCTCACCCCTCCACTTT

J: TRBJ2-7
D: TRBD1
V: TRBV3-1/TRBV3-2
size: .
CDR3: CASSRDRLGEQYF
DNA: TGTGCCAGCAGCCGGGACAGGTTAGGCGAGCAGTACTTC

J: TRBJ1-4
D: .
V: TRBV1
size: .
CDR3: CTSESQGREKLFF
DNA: TGCACCAGCGAATCACAGGGACGGGAAAAACTGTTTTTT

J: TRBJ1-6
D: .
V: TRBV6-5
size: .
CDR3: CATSRGTNSPLHF
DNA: TGTGCCACCTCCCGAGGGACAAATTCACCCCTCCACTTT

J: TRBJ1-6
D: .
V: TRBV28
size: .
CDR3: CASTVHNSPLHF
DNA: TGTGCCAGCACAGTCCATAATTCACCCCTCCACTTT

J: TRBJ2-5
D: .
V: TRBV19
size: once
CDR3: CASMSSGTGETQYF
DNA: TGTGCCAGTATGAGTAGCGGCACTGGGGAGACCCAGTACTTC

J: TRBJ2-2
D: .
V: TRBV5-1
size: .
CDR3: CASSLVGLANTGELFF
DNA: TGCGCCAGCAGCTTGGTGGGACTGGCAAACACCGGGGAGCTGTTTTTT

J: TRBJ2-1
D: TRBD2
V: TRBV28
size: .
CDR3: CASSLRSGAQHNEQFF
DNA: TGTGCCAGCAGTTTACGGAGCGGGGCCCAACACAATGAGCAGTTCTTC

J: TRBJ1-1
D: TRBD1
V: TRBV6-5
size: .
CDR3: CASAGTGNTEAFF
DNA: TGTGCCAGCGCCGGGACAGGGAACACTGAAGCTTTCTTT

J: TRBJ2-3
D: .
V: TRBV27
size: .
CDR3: CASRAGTNTQYF
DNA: TGTGCCAGCAGGGCGGGGACCAATACGCAGTATTTT

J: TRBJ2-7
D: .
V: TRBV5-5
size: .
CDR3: CASSLVGGSYEQYF
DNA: TGTGCCAGCAGCTTGGTTGGAGGCTCATACGAGCAGTACTTC

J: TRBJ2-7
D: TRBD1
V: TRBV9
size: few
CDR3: CASSATDRGTGEQYF
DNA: TGTGCCAGCAGCGCGACGGACAGGGGCACCGGCGAGCAGTACTTC

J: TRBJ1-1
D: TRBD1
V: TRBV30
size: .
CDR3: CAWSPRTGSGTEAFF
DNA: TGTGCCTGGAGTCCCCGGACAGGATCGGGCACTGAAGCTTTCTTT

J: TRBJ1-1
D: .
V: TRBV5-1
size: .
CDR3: CASRGGGMNTEAFF
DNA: TGCGCCTCCCGAGGCGGGGGGATGAACACTGAAGCTTTCTTT

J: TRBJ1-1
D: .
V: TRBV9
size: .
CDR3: CASREGLNTEAFF
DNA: TGTGCCAGCAGGGAGGGTTTGAACACTGAAGCTTTCTTT

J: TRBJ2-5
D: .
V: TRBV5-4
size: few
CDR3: CASRNERAGGETQYF
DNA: TGTGCCAGCCGAAATGAGAGGGCAGGCGGAGAGACCCAGTACTTC

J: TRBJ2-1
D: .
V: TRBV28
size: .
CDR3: CASSLSGFGQFF
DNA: TGTGCCAGCAGTTTATCCGGGTTCGGGCAGTTCTTC

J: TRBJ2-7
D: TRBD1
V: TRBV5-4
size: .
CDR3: CASSGQGDEQYF
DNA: TGTGCCAGCAGCGGACAGGGCGACGAGCAGTACTTC

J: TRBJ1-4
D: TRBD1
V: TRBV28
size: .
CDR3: CASRLQGAGEKLFF
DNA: TGTGCCAGCAGGCTACAGGGGGCAGGAGAAAAACTGTTTTTT

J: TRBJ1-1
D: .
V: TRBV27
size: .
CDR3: CASSLSLNTEAFF
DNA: TGTGCCAGCAGTTTGTCGTTGAACACTGAAGCTTTCTTT

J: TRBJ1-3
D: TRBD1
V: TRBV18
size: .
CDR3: CASSPPTGGNTIYF
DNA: TGTGCCAGCTCACCACCGACAGGGGGAAACACCATATATTTT

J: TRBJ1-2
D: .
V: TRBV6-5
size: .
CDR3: CASSYGWANGYTF
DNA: TGTGCCAGCAGTTACGGTTGGGCGAACGGCTACACCTTC

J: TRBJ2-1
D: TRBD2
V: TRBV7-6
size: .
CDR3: CASSLASSGGQFF
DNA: TGTGCCAGCAGCTTAGCATCTAGCGGGGGGCAGTTCTTC

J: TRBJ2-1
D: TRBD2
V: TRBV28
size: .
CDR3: CASSSLIAGSINEQFF
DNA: TGTGCCAGCAGTTCTCTTATAGCGGGAAGTATAAATGAGCAGTTCTTC

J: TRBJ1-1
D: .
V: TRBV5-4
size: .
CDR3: CASSQMNTEAFF
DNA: TGTGCCAGCAGCCAAATGAACACTGAAGCTTTCTTT

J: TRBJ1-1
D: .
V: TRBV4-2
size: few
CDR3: CASCREQNTEAFF
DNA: TGTGCCAGCTGCCGCGAGCAGAACACTGAAGCTTTCTTT

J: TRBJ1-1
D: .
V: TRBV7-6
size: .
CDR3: CASSLRTASNTEAFF
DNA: TGTGCCAGCAGCCTAAGGACAGCCTCGAACACTGAAGCTTTCTTT

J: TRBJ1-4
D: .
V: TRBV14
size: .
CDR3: CASSQTGNGKLFF
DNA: TGTGCCAGCAGCCAAACAGGGAACGGAAAACTGTTTTTT

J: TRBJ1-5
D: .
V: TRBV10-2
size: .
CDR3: CASTQNRVNQPQHF
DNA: TGCGCCAGCACCCAAAACAGGGTCAATCAGCCCCAGCATTTT

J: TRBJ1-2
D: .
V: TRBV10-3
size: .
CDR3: CAISMANREGGGYTF
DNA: TGTGCCATCAGCATGGCTAACAGGGAAGGGGGTGGCTACACCTTC

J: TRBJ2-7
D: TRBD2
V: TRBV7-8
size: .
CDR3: CASSPPLAGGGPYEQYF
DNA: TGTGCCAGCAGCCCTCCCTTAGCGGGAGGGGGGCCCTACGAGCAGTACTTC

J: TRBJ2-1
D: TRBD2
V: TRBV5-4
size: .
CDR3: CASSPPLAGGNNEQFF
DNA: TGTGCCAGCAGCCCCCCCCTAGCGGGAGGGAACAATGAGCAGTTCTTC

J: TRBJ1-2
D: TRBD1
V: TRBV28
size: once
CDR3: CASSSRGQGFGYTF
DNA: TGTGCCAGCAGTTCAAGAGGACAGGGTTTTGGCTACACCTTC

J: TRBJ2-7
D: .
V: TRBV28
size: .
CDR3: CASSPPGGGAYEQYF
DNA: TGTGCCAGCAGTCCCCCCGGCGGGGGCGCTTACGAGCAGTACTTC

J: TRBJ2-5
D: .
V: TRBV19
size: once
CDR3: CASRGAQETQYF
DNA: TGTGCCAGTAGGGGGGCCCAAGAGACCCAGTACTTC

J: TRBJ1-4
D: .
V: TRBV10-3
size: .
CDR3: CAISELGEELFF
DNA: TGTGCCATCAGTGAGTTGGGGGAGGAACTGTTTTTT

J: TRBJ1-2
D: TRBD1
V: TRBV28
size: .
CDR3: CAESGGSNYGYTF
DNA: TGTGCCGAATCAGGGGGTTCGAACTATGGCTACACCTTC

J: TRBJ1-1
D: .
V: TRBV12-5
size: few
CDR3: CASFRGLMGTEAFF
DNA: TGTGCTAGTTTCCGGGGTCTTATGGGCACTGAAGCTTTCTTT

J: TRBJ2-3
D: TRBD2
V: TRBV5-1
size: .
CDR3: CASSLGVSGDYSTDTQYF
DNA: TGCGCCAGCAGCTTGGGCGTTAGCGGGGATTATAGCACAGATACGCAGTATTTT